The entry below gives a single TCR beta chain sequence along with its context. Its specificity is not known. The data were taken from a study of OX40 agonist ivuxolimab in advanced cancers. The CDR3 has 15 residues. Germline-derived CDR1 and CDR2 are MNHNY and SVGAGI (reference sequence). The table came from immunoSEQ multiplex PCR; TCRdb's copy has only in-frame clones and leaves some out. The table has 99,000 or so clones, about four fifths seen once. Study-wide points: At 0.1 to 3.0 mg/kg and by week 6, CD4+ and CD8+ T cells in the blood had expanded clonally. Averaging showed that CD8+ T cells had more expanded clones than CD4+ did.

The clonotype was recovered from an adult with an advanced solid tumor such as melanoma, head and neck, liver or kidney cancer. Sequencing used CD4+ or CD8+ T cells sorted from blood, obtained in a trial of the OX40 agonist ivuxolimab. This sequence joins TRBV6-6 and TRBJ2-5; D is possibly TRBD2 (7 bases). The tail of the sequence fits TRBJ2-7 better, so the J call may be wrong. CDR3 nucleotides: TGTGCCAGCAGTTCCTGGGAGGGGGGAACCTACGAGCAGTACTTC. It yields the protein CASSSWEGGTYEQYF.